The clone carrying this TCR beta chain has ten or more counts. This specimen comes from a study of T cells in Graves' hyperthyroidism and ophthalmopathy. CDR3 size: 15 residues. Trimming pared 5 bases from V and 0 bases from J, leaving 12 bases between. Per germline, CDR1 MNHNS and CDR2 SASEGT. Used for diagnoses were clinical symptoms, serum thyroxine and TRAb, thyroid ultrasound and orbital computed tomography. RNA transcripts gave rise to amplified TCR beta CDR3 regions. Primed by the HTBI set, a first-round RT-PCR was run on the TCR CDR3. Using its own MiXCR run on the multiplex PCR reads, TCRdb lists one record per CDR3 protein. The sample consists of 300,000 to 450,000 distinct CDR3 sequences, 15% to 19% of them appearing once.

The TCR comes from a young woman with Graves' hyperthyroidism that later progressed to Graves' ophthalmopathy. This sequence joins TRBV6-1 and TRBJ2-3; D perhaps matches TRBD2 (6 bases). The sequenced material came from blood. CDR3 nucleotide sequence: TGTGCCAGCAGTCCCCGACGGGGGAGCACAGATACGCAGTATTTT. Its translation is CASSPRRGSTDTQYF.